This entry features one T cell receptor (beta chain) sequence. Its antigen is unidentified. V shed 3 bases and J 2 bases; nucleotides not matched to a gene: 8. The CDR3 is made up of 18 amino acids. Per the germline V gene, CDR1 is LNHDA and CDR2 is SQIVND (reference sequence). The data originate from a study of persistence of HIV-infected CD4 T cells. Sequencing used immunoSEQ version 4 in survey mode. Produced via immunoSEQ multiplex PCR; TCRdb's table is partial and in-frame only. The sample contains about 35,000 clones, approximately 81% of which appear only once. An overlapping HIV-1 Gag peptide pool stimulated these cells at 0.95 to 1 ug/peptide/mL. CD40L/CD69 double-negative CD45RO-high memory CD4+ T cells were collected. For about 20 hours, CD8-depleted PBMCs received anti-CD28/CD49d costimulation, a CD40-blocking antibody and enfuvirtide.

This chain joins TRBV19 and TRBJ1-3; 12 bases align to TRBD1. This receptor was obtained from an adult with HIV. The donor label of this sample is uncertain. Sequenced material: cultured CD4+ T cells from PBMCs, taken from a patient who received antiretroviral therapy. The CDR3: CASSMTGTGGAPGNTIYF. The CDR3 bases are TGTGCCAGTAGTATGACCGGGACAGGGGGCGCCCCTGGAAACACCATATATTTT.